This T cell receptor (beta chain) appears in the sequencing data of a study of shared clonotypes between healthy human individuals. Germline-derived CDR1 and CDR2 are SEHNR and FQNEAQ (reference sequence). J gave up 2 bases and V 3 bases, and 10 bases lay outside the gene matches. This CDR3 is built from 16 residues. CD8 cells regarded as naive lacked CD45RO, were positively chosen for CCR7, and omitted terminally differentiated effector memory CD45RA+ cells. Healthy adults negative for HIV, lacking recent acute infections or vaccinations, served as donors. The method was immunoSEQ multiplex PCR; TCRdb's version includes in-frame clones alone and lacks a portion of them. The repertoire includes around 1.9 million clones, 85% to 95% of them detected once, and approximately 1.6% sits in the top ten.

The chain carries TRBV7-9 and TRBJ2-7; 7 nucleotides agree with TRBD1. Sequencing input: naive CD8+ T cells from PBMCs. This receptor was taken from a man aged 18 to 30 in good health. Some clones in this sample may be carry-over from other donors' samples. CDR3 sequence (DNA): TGTGCCAGCAGCTTTTCACTAGGGGGCAGGCCCTACGAGCAGTACTTC. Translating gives CASSFSLGGRPYEQYF.